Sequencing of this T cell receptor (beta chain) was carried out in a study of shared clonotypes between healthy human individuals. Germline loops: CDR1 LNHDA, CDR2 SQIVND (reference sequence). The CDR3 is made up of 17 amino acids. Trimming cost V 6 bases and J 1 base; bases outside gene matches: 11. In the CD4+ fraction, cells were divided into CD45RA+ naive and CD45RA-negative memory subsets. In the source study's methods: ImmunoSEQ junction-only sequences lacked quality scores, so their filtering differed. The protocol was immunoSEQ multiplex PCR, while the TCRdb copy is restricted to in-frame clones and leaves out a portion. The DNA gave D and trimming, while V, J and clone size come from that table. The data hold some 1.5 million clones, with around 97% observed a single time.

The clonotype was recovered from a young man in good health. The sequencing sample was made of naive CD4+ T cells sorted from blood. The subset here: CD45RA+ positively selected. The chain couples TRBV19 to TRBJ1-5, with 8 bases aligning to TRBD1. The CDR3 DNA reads TGTGCCAGTAGCAAGACAGGGGCTGGCCTAAGCAATCAGCCCCAGCATTTT. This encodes CASSKTGAGLSNQPQHF.